These T cell receptor beta chains were read from a single sample in a study of T cells in Graves' hyperthyroidism and ophthalmopathy. TCRdb redid the calling of the multiplex PCR reads with MiXCR, one entry per CDR3 protein. The data show around 430,000 distinct CDR3 sequences, 15% seen once. The specimen was blood. These receptors all stem from a woman aged 25 to 39 with Graves' hyperthyroidism. The CDR3 runs from the conserved cysteine through the conserved F or W. Each record gives: clone size, D gene, CDR3 length, V gene, J gene, CDR3 protein, CDR3 DNA. A D gene is named only where the DNA matches it firmly. A row's size may be missing; if present it is once, few, many or a size class.

abundance: few; d_gene: TRBD2; len: 14; v_gene: TRBV6-1; j_gene: TRBJ2-3; CDR3aa: CASRGGRGSDTQYF; CDR3nt: TGTGCCAGCAGGGGCGGGAGAGGGTCAGATACGCAGTATTTT
abundance: many; d_gene: NA; len: 13; v_gene: TRBV9; j_gene: TRBJ1-2; CDR3aa: CASSVAPRAGYTF; CDR3nt: TGTGCCAGCAGCGTAGCCCCCAGGGCTGGCTACACCTTC
abundance: NA; d_gene: NA; len: 13; v_gene: TRBV5-4; j_gene: TRBJ2-7; CDR3aa: CASSLGRVGEQYF; CDR3nt: TGTGCCAGCAGCTTGGGGCGGGTTGGCGAGCAGTACTTC
abundance: many; d_gene: TRBD2; len: 15; v_gene: TRBV11-3; j_gene: TRBJ2-3; CDR3aa: CASSLGLAGGDTQYF; CDR3nt: TGTGCCAGCAGCTTGGGACTAGCGGGAGGCGATACGCAGTATTTT
abundance: many; d_gene: TRBD1; len: 13; v_gene: TRBV18; j_gene: TRBJ1-1; CDR3aa: CASSLGQEVEAFF; CDR3nt: TGTGCCAGCTCGTTAGGACAGGAGGTTGAAGCTTTCTTT
abundance: NA; d_gene: TRBD2; len: 17; v_gene: TRBV5-1; j_gene: TRBJ2-3; CDR3aa: CASSSGLAGELRDTQYF; CDR3nt: TGCGCCAGCAGCTCGGGACTAGCGGGAGAATTGAGAGATACGCAGTATTTT
abundance: many; d_gene: TRBD2; len: 15; v_gene: TRBV5-1; j_gene: TRBJ2-2; CDR3aa: CASSDSGSNTGELFF; CDR3nt: TGCGCCAGCAGCGATAGCGGGAGTAACACCGGGGAGCTGTTTTTT
abundance: NA; d_gene: NA; len: 12; v_gene: TRBV5-6; j_gene: TRBJ1-6; CDR3aa: CASSSRRGVHHF; CDR3nt: TGTGCCAGCAGCTCCCGCCGGGGGGTCCACCACTTT
abundance: many; d_gene: NA; len: 14; v_gene: TRBV27; j_gene: TRBJ2-3; CDR3aa: CASSLTGETDTQYF; CDR3nt: TGTGCCAGCAGTTTGACGGGGGAAACAGATACGCAGTATTTT
abundance: NA; d_gene: TRBD1; len: 17; v_gene: TRBV20-1; j_gene: TRBJ1-1; CDR3aa: CSASDGTAKPPNTEAFF; CDR3nt: TGCAGTGCTAGCGACGGGACAGCCAAACCCCCGAACACTGAAGCTTTCTTT
abundance: few; d_gene: TRBD1; len: 16; v_gene: TRBV5-4; j_gene: TRBJ1-1; CDR3aa: CASSRRTGLGNTEAFF; CDR3nt: TGTGCCAGCAGCCGGCGGACAGGGCTCGGGAACACTGAAGCTTTCTTT
abundance: many; d_gene: NA; len: 12; v_gene: TRBV20-1; j_gene: TRBJ2-7; CDR3aa: CSATNSGYEQYF; CDR3nt: TGCAGTGCTACAAACTCGGGCTACGAGCAGTACTTC
abundance: NA; d_gene: TRBD2; len: 13; v_gene: TRBV20-1; j_gene: TRBJ2-1; CDR3aa: CSQVGGRLGEQFF; CDR3nt: TGCAGTCAGGTGGGCGGGAGGTTGGGTGAGCAGTTCTTC
abundance: many; d_gene: TRBD2; len: 14; v_gene: TRBV11-2; j_gene: TRBJ2-3; CDR3aa: CASSSSGRTDTQYF; CDR3nt: TGTGCCAGCAGCAGTAGCGGGAGGACAGATACGCAGTATTTT
abundance: few; d_gene: TRBD1; len: 13; v_gene: TRBV20-1; j_gene: TRBJ2-4; CDR3aa: CSALRTGKNIQYF; CDR3nt: TGCAGTGCCCTTAGGACAGGGAAAAACATTCAGTACTTC